These T cell receptor beta chains were read from a single sample in a study of T cells in Graves' hyperthyroidism and ophthalmopathy. TCRdb recomputed calls from the multiplex PCR reads with MiXCR, one row per CDR3 protein. This sample has hundreds of thousands of distinct CDR3 sequences, with around 24% found just once. The sample consisted of blood. The receptor source for this set is a woman aged 30 to 39 with Graves' ophthalmopathy. The CDR3 runs from the conserved cysteine through the conserved F or W. A D gene is named only where the DNA matches it firmly. Size is stated for part of the rows, as once, few or many counts, or as a class when the clone is expanded.

- TRBJ1-1 - TRBV9 CASSGGVGGPLNTEAFF TGTGCCAGCAGCGGCGGGGTAGGGGGACCTTTGAACACTGAAGCTTTCTTT
many TRBJ1-5 - TRBV2 CASSPGQRNQPQHF TGTGCCAGCAGTCCTGGACAGCGCAATCAGCCCCAGCATTTT
- TRBJ2-2 TRBD1 TRBV29-1 CSAIDRGRGTGELFF TGCAGCGCAATAGACAGGGGGCGCGGCACCGGGGAGCTGTTTTTT
- TRBJ1-5 - TRBV28 CATSPNQPQHF TGTGCCACCTCACCCAATCAGCCCCAGCATTTT
many TRBJ2-7 - TRBV6-2/TRBV6-3 CASSSDRTYEQYF TGTGCCAGCAGTTCCGACAGAACCTACGAGCAGTACTTC
many TRBJ2-1 - TRBV6-4 CASSHDRRGEQFF TGTGCCAGCAGTCACGACAGGAGAGGTGAGCAGTTCTTC
- TRBJ1-2 - TRBV7-2 CASSSGLLGWYGYTF TGTGCCAGCAGCTCTGGACTTTTAGGGTGGTATGGCTACACCTTC
- TRBJ2-2 - TRBV6-1 CASSQKGPAGELFF TGTGCCAGCAGTCAGAAGGGACCTGCCGGGGAGCTGTTTTTT
many TRBJ2-7 TRBD2 TRBV20-1 CSARAGSGGVYEQYF TGCAGTGCTCGCGCCGGCAGCGGGGGCGTCTACGAGCAGTACTTC
many TRBJ2-7 - TRBV20-1 CSARDWRGSRYEQYF TGCAGTGCTAGAGATTGGAGGGGATCTAGGTACGAGCAGTACTTC
many TRBJ1-2 TRBD1 TRBV5-6 CASSLAGTGLQGYTF TGTGCCAGCAGCTTGGCAGGGACAGGGTTACAGGGCTACACCTTC
many TRBJ2-2 TRBD2 TRBV10-3 CAIRGGNTGELFF TGTGCCATTCGCGGGGGGAACACCGGGGAGCTGTTTTTT
- TRBJ2-2 - TRBV5-1 CASRRDNANTGELFF TGCGCCAGCAGAAGGGACAACGCGAACACCGGGGAGCTGTTTTTT
many TRBJ2-3 TRBD2 TRBV6-1 CASSLAGSTDTQYF TGTGCCAGCAGCCTAGCGGGGAGCACAGATACGCAGTATTTT
many TRBJ1-1 - TRBV27 CASSSTMNMNTEAFF TGTGCCAGCAGTTCCACCATGAACATGAACACTGAAGCTTTCTTT
many TRBJ2-6 - TRBV24-1 CATSDRGSGANVLTF TGTGCCACCAGTGATAGGGGGTCTGGGGCCAACGTCCTGACTTTC
few TRBJ1-2 - TRBV27 CASSPLGGNYGYTF TGTGCCAGCAGTCCCCTCGGCGGGAACTATGGCTACACCTTC
once TRBJ1-1 TRBD1 TRBV7-9 CASSSDRGGTEACF TGTGCCAGCAGCTCGGACAGGGGCGGCACTGAAGCTTGCTTT
- TRBJ1-1 TRBD1 TRBV6-1 CASRSGTGLFF TGTGCCAGCAGGTCCGGGACAGGGCTTTTCTTT
- TRBJ2-7 TRBD1 TRBV20-1 CSASGGTGGYEQYF TGCAGTGCTAGTGGTGGGACAGGGGGCTACGAGCAGTACTTC
many TRBJ1-1 - TRBV5-1 CASSLDKGNTEAFF TGCGCCAGCAGTTTGGACAAGGGGAACACTGAAGCTTTCTTT
- TRBJ1-5 - TRBV15 CATSREQGNQPQHF TGTGCCACCAGCAGGGAACAGGGCAATCAGCCCCAGCATTTT
few TRBJ1-3 - TRBV19 CASSMSWWRRSILSGNTIYF TGTGCCAGTAGTATGTCTTGGTGGAGGCGTTCGATTCTCTCTGGAAACACCATATATTTT
few TRBJ2-4 TRBD2 TRBV6-5 CASSYSSGSPKNIQYF TGTGCCAGCAGTTATTCGAGCGGGAGCCCCAAAAACATTCAGTACTTC
many TRBJ2-7 TRBD2 TRBV14 CASSQGKLAGGTYEQYF TGTGCCAGCAGCCAAGGAAAGCTAGCGGGGGGTACCTACGAGCAGTACTTC
- TRBJ1-1 - TRBV6-1 CASKGRRYNTEAFF TGTGCCAGCAAGGGTCGTCGCTATAATACTGAAGCTTTCTTT
many TRBJ2-5 TRBD2 TRBV10-3 CAISQRGQETQYF TGTGCCATCAGTCAGCGGGGTCAAGAGACCCAGTACTTC
many TRBJ1-5 - TRBV28 CASSYRRPQRTRSNQPQHF TGTGCCAGCAGTTACCGTCGCCCCCAAAGAACCCGTAGCAATCAGCCCCAGCATTTT
- TRBJ2-7 TRBD2 TRBV6-5 CASSYTSGRTTYEQYF TGTGCCAGCAGTTACACTAGCGGGAGAACCACCTACGAGCAGTACTTC
- TRBJ2-7 - TRBV5-4 CASSLVGKTYEQYF TGTGCCAGCAGCTTGGTCGGGAAGACCTACGAGCAGTACTTC
- TRBJ2-7 - TRBV20-1 CSATTTGRSSYEQYF TGCAGTGCAACAACGACGGGACGGTCCTCCTACGAGCAGTACTTC